This entry lists 22 T cell receptor beta chains sequenced from one sample in a study of blood T cells in healthy people across ages. A second PCR, run for about 7 to 12 cycles, used a sample-barcoded 5' primer plus a J-beta primer mix. One entry per CDR3 protein, called by TCRdb with MiXCR from the 5' RACE reads. The sample yields 800,000 to 950,000 distinct CDR3 sequences, around 36% seen once. The sequenced material came from blood. The receptors stem from a man between 18 and 35 years old in good health.

The V and J genes are TRBV20-1 and TRBJ2-5, with 15 nucleotides matching TRBD2. V lost 6 bases and J lost 11; bases outside the gene matches: 22. Germline CDR1 is DFQATT and CDR2 is SNEGSKA (reference sequence). This CDR3 has 18 amino acids. CDR3 sequence (DNA): TGCAGTGCCCCTGGACTAGCGGGGGGGCATAGGAGTCGCAATGAGCAGTACTTC. This translates into CSAPGLAGGHRSRNEQYF.

The chain carries TRBV19 and TRBJ2-7, with 10 bases matching TRBD2. The CDR3 spans 16 residues. After removal of 3 bases from V and 1 base from J, the junction contained 6 bases not matched to a gene. CDR1 and CDR2 from the germline V gene are LNHDA and SQIVND (reference sequence). For the CDR3, the DNA is TGTGCCAGTAGTATTGCACTAGCGGGGATGTCCTACGAGCAGTACTTC. This codes for CASSIALAGMSYEQYF.

The J gene is TRBJ1-2, the V gene TRBV6-5; D is possibly TRBD1 (6 bases). CDR1 MNHEY and CDR2 SVGAGI come from the germline V gene. V gave up 5 bases and J gave up 2 bases, with 9 bases separating them. The CDR3 totals 13 residues. CDR3 sequence (DNA): TGTGCCAGCAGTGACCAGGGGAACTATGGCTACACCTTC. It is translated as CASSDQGNYGYTF.

The rearrangement links TRBV20-1 to TRBJ2-7, with 7 bases lining up with TRBD2. Trimming took 1 base from V and 3 from J; bases not matched to a gene: 6. Germline values: CDR1 DFQATT, CDR2 SNEGSKA (reference sequence). The CDR3 consists of 14 residues. The CDR3 DNA follows: TGCAGTGCTAGAGGCGGGAGAACCAGCTACGAGCAGTACTTC. It specifies CSARGGRTSYEQYF.

The rearrangement links TRBV10-3 to TRBJ2-3; TRBD1 aligns across 9 bases. Trimming took 6 bases from V and 4 from J; bases not matched to a gene: 5. Looked up from germline, CDR1 is ENHRY and CDR2 is SYGVKD. The length of the CDR3 is 14 residues. Here the CDR3 DNA reads TGTGCCATCAGGGGGGACAGGGCAGCAGATACGCAGTATTTT. Translated: CAIRGDRAADTQYF.

This clonotype was seen only a few times. V usage is TRBV4-3 and J usage is TRBJ1-6; 7 positions match TRBD1. This CDR3 comprises 17 residues. CDR1 is LGHNA, CDR2 YSLEER, per germline. The V segment lost 0 bases and the J segment 5 bases; nucleotides outside the gene matches: 7. CDR3 nucleotide sequence: TGCGCCAGCAGCCAAGAAATCTTCGGGACAGATAATTCACCCCTCCACTTT. Encoded protein: CASSQEIFGTDNSPLHF.

A remark on this clonotype: A much larger clonotype is one base distant, so this may be a read error. J is TRBJ2-5 and V is TRBV12-3 or TRBV12-4, with 14 bases that match TRBD2. The CDR3 runs 18 residues. Germline trimming cut 3 bases from V and 11 bases from J; bases unmatched to any gene: 17. CDR3 sequence reads: CASSLTSGGAVGGNEQYF. The CDR3 nucleotides are TGTGCCAGCAGTTTGACTAGCGGGGGGGCAGTGGGTGGCAATGAGCAGTACTTC.

This chain connects TRBV10-3 to TRBJ2-5; a weak D match, TRBD2 (7 bases). The V end lost 11 bases, the J end lost 11 bases, and 21 bases lay between the germline ends. This CDR3 has 12 residues. Germline CDR1 is ENHRY and CDR2 is SYGVKD. Here the CDR3 reads CAASRGAHGQYF. The CDR3, as DNA: TGTGCCGCCAGCCGGGGGGCTCACGGGCAGTACTTC.

The chain has TRBV9 and TRBJ2-3, with D possibly being TRBD2 (6 bases). V was pared by 0 bases and J by 2 bases, with 13 bases between. The length of the CDR3 is 16 residues. Germline V gives CDR1 SGDLS, CDR2 YYNGEE. This CDR3 is CASSVGTGEYTDTQYF. DNA of the CDR3: TGTGCCAGCAGCGTAGGGACGGGGGAGTACACAGATACGCAGTATTTT.

This chain uses TRBV7-3 with TRBJ1-1, with D perhaps matching TRBD1 (6 bases). Germline V gene lookup returns CDR1 SGHTA and CDR2 FQGTGA. The CDR3 consists of 14 residues. V was trimmed by 0 bases and J by 10 bases, leaving 15 bases between them. The CDR3 region has the DNA TGTGCCAGCAGCTTAACCGGGGGCGAACAGGGAGCTTTCTTT. Encoded protein: CASSLTGGEQGAFF.

The rearrangement links TRBV7-9 to TRBJ2-3; TRBD1 matches at 7 bases. There are 16 residues in the CDR3. The V and J ends lost 6 bases and 0 bases, in that order; junction bases with no gene match: 9. Germline V gene sequence: CDR1 SEHNR, CDR2 FQNEAQ (reference sequence). In nucleotides, the CDR3 is TGTGCCAGCAGTTCCCCGGGACAGCCAAGCACAGATACGCAGTATTTT. This codes for CASSSPGQPSTDTQYF. The full variable domain, completed using reference TRBV7-9 and TRBJ2-3, is DTGVSQNPRHKITKRGQNVTFRCDPISEHNRLYWYRQTLGQGPEFLTYFQNEAQLEKSRLLSDRFSAERPKGSFSTLEIQRTEQGDSAMYLCASSSPGQPSTDTQYFGPGTRLTVL.

This clonotype was picked up a small number of times. The rearrangement uses TRBV12-3 or TRBV12-4 and TRBJ2-2, with TRBD1 identical over 7 bases. The trim removed 6 bases at V and 8 bases at J, leaving 3 bases unmatched. The length of the CDR3 is 12 residues. The CDR3 region is CASSRGQGELFF. In nucleotides, the CDR3 is TGTGCCAGCAGCCGGGGACAGGGGGAGCTGTTTTTT.

The V and J genes are TRBV12-3 or TRBV12-4 and TRBJ1-1; 11 nucleotides match TRBD1. The V segment lost 3 bases and the J segment 11 bases; nucleotides outside the gene matches: 5. CDR3 length: 13 residues. The CDR3 reads CASSLGTGGKAFF. CDR3 in DNA: TGTGCCAGCAGTTTGGGGACAGGGGGAAAGGCTTTCTTT.

The gene calls are TRBV21-1 and TRBJ2-2; whether TRBD1, the table's D call, matches the DNA was not checked. TRBV21-1 is a documented pseudogene. This CDR3 comprises 15 residues. The CDR3 DNA reads TGTGCCAGCAGTCCAAGGGGCGCGGGTACCGGGGAGCTGTTTTTT. Protein: CASSPRGAGTGELFF.

The table lists this clonotype with many counts. The chain recombines TRBV6-2 or TRBV6-3 with TRBJ2-4; D might be TRBD1 (6 bases). The length of the CDR3 is 13 residues. The germline V and J ends were trimmed by 6 bases and 6 bases, with 12 bases remaining between them. The germline V gene encodes CDR1 MNHEY and CDR2 SVGEGT. The CDR3 protein is CASRAGTLNIQYF. The CDR3 DNA sequence: TGTGCCAGCAGAGCAGGGACATTAAACATTCAGTACTTC.

The gene calls are TRBV12-3 or TRBV12-4 and TRBJ2-4; tentatively, D is TRBD2 (5 bases). The CDR3 is 15 residues long. The germline V and J ends were trimmed by 1 base and 0 bases, with 7 bases remaining between them. DNA of the CDR3: TGTGCCAGCAGTTTAGGGAGGTTAGCCAAAAACATTCAGTACTTC. Translating it yields CASSLGRLAKNIQYF.

J is TRBJ1-4 and V is TRBV12-3 or TRBV12-4; unclear D gene. V lost 3 bases and J lost 6, with 5 bases in between. CDR3 length: 12 amino acids. The CDR3 loop is CASSFQDEKLFF. DNA of the CDR3: TGTGCCAGCAGTTTCCAAGATGAAAAACTGTTTTTT.

This clonotype was seen repeatedly, ten times or more. The chain links TRBV7-2 to TRBJ2-1; 7 bases map to TRBD1. The CDR3 loop spans 15 amino acids. CDR1 and CDR2 (germline): SGHTA, FQGNSA. The V and J ends lost 5 bases and 2 bases, in that order; junction bases with no gene match: 6. CDR3 nucleotide sequence: TGTGCCAGCAGCCTGACAGGGACCACCTACAATGAGCAGTTCTTC. It is translated as CASSLTGTTYNEQFF.

This clonotype showed up many times. The rearrangement joins TRBV10-3 to TRBJ2-1, with D perhaps being TRBD1 or TRBD2 (5 bases each). V dropped 5 bases and J dropped 1 base, with 12 bases sitting between them. The germline gives CDR1 ENHRY, CDR2 SYGVKD. The CDR3 contains 15 residues. The DNA of the CDR3 is TGTGCCATCAGTTCCGGGACCGTGTCCTACAATGAGCAGTTCTTC. Its protein product is CAISSGTVSYNEQFF.

This clonotype was observed a single time. This may arise from a read error, as a much more abundant clone is one base away. V gene TRBV12-3 or TRBV12-4 combines with J gene TRBJ1-4; D gene ambiguous. This CDR3 contains 12 residues. V was shortened by 6 bases and J by 8 bases, with 10 bases between the two germline ends. CDR3 residues: CASRLHLEKLFF. In DNA form, the CDR3 reads TGTGCCAGCAGACTTCATCTGGAAAAACTGTTTTTT.

V and J are TRBV6-6 and TRBJ1-3; 8 nucleotides align to TRBD1. The CDR3 consists of 15 residues. Trimming removed 4 bases from V and 2 bases from J; junction bases left unmatched: 4. Germline V lookup: CDR1 MNHNY, CDR2 SVGAGI (reference sequence). This chain's CDR3 is CASSSRTGPGNTIYF. DNA of the CDR3: TGTGCCAGCAGTTCCCGGACAGGGCCTGGAAACACCATATATTTT.

The chain carries TRBV3-1 and TRBJ2-3; possible D gene TRBD2, 6 bases. This CDR3 has 13 amino acids. The V and J ends lost 5 bases and 11 bases respectively, with 17 bases between them. Germline loops: CDR1 LGHDT, CDR2 YNNKEL (reference sequence). The CDR3 is CASSDQTRLQQYF. For the CDR3, the DNA is TGTGCCAGCAGCGACCAGACTAGGCTCCAGCAGTATTTT.